One and the same sample provided the 18 T cell receptor beta chains below, sequenced in a study of OX40 agonist ivuxolimab in advanced cancers. The method was immunoSEQ multiplex PCR; TCRdb's version includes in-frame clones alone and lacks a portion of them. There are tens of thousands of clones in the sample; roughly 89% occur only once, and around 11% lies in the top ten. The source material was CD4+ or CD8+ T cells sorted from blood, sampled in a trial of the OX40 agonist ivuxolimab. The receptors stem from an adult with an advanced solid tumor such as melanoma, head and neck, liver or kidney cancer.

The chain recombines TRBV28 with TRBJ1-4; D uncertain. Germline V gene lookup returns CDR1 MDHEN and CDR2 SYDVKM. With 10 bases removed from V and 3 bases from J, the gap between germline ends came to 15 bases. The CDR3 spans 14 residues. The DNA for the CDR3 is TGTGCCACCACACAGTTGGGCGCTAATGAAAAACTGTTTTTT. Translating gives CATTQLGANEKLFF.

This chain uses TRBV6-1 with TRBJ2-1; a weak D match, TRBD2 (5 bases). The CDR3 covers 12 residues. CDR1 and CDR2 from the germline V gene are MNHNS and SASEGT. V lost 6 bases, J lost 7 bases, and 10 bases lay in between. The CDR3 DNA is TGTGCCAGCAGCGGACTGGGGAATGAGCAGTTCTTC. Residues: CASSGLGNEQFF.

The chain combines TRBV9 with TRBJ2-1, with D hard to call. This CDR3 contains 12 residues. Germline CDR1 reads SGDLS; CDR2 reads YYNGEE. The V gene lost 4 bases and the J gene lost 6 bases, with 8 bases spanning the gap. CDR3 amino acids: CASSSRINEQFF. The CDR3 DNA sequence: TGTGCCAGCAGCTCCCGTATCAATGAGCAGTTCTTC.

The chain is built from TRBV5-4 and TRBJ2-1, with D unresolved. V dropped 1 base and J dropped 3 bases, with 11 bases sitting between them. Germline CDR1 and CDR2: SGHNT and YYREEE (reference sequence). The CDR3 contains 15 residues. CDR3 sequence reads: CASSLNVLYYNEQFF. The CDR3 DNA sequence: TGTGCCAGCAGCTTGAATGTACTGTACTACAATGAGCAGTTCTTC.

V and J are TRBV29-1 and TRBJ2-7, with D possibly TRBD1 on 6 matching bases. Trimming left V 2 bases short and J 7 bases short, with 18 bases between. The CDR3 covers 14 residues. Germline loops: CDR1 SQVTM, CDR2 ANQGSEA. DNA for the CDR3: TGCAGCGTTGAAACAGGGTTAAAGGCCACGGAGCAGTACTTC. Amino acids: CSVETGLKATEQYF.

The rearrangement joins TRBV29-1 to TRBJ1-5, with a possible D match to TRBD1 (5 bases). CDR3 length: 12 amino acids. Germline CDR1 reads SQVTM; CDR2 reads ANQGSEA. Trimming removed 4 bases at V and 9 bases at J, with 13 bases between. Here the CDR3 reads CSVGALGGPQHF. The CDR3 DNA reads as TGCAGCGTTGGGGCCCTTGGGGGGCCCCAGCATTTT.

The table lists this clone with a count of one. The chain uses TRBV27 and TRBJ2-7; possibly TRBD2 for D (6 bases). Germline CDR1 is MNHEY and CDR2 is SMNVEV (reference sequence). The CDR3 loop spans 13 amino acids. V was shortened by 3 bases and J by 2 bases, with 8 bases between the two germline ends. The CDR3: CASSFGRTYEQYF. CDR3 in DNA: TGTGCCAGCAGTTTCGGGAGAACCTACGAGCAGTACTTC.

The gene calls are TRBV28 and TRBJ2-7; D possibly matches TRBD1 or TRBD2 (6 bases each). V lost 3 bases to trimming and J lost 3 bases, with 21 bases between them. Germline loops: CDR1 MDHEN, CDR2 SYDVKM. There are 17 residues in the CDR3. CDR3 nucleotide sequence: TGTGCCAGCAGTTTCCCCCTTGTGGTGGGGGGCCGCTACGAGCAGTACTTC. It encodes CASSFPLVVGGRYEQYF.

The chain joins TRBV7-3 to TRBJ1-2; no reliable D call. V dropped 4 bases and J dropped 6 bases, with 15 bases sitting between them. This CDR3 region has 14 residues. CDR1 is SGHTA, CDR2 FQGTGA, per germline. CDR3 sequence reads: CASSSFGGQDGYTF. CDR3 in DNA: TGTGCCAGCAGCTCCTTCGGAGGGCAGGATGGCTACACCTTC. The full variable domain, in which reference TRBV7-3 and TRBJ1-2 provide the parts outside the CDR3, is GAGVSQTPSNKVTEKGKYVELRCDPISGHTALYWYRQSLGQGPEFLIYFQGTGAADDSGLPNDRFFAVRPEGSVSTLKIQRTERGDSAVYLCASSSFGGQDGYTFGSGTRLTVV.

This clone came up once. V gene TRBV7-2 combines with J gene TRBJ2-6; D gene uncertain. Between the trimmed V and J ends, which lost 8 bases and 1 base, there was a span of 18 bases. The CDR3 is made up of 17 amino acids. Germline-derived CDR1 and CDR2 are SGHTA and FQGNSA. Here the CDR3 reads CASGGWVPASGANVLTF. CDR3 DNA: TGTGCCAGCGGCGGTTGGGTACCCGCTTCTGGGGCCAACGTCCTGACTTTC.

The chain carries TRBV6-1 and TRBJ1-2; tentative D call: TRBD1 (6 bases). Germline CDR1 MNHNS, CDR2 SASEGT. There are 15 residues in the CDR3. V lost 4 bases, J lost 3 bases, and 15 bases lay in between. CDR3 loop: CASSGRRGVYYGYTF. The CDR3 DNA is TGTGCCAGCAGTGGCCGGAGGGGGGTCTACTATGGCTACACCTTC.

This chain joins TRBV7-9 and TRBJ2-7; 15 positions agree with TRBD2. Germline-derived CDR1 and CDR2 are SEHNR and FQNEAQ (reference sequence). Germline trimming cut 5 bases from V and 5 bases from J; bases unmatched to any gene: 10. This CDR3 contains 17 residues. Here the CDR3 DNA reads TGTGCCAGCAGCGCGACGCGGACTAGCGGGGGGGCGGACGAGCAGTACTTC. Residues: CASSATRTSGGADEQYF.

This clone appeared once. V usage is TRBV9 and J usage is TRBJ2-7; 9 nucleotides match TRBD2. The germline CDR1 and CDR2 sequences are SGDLS and YYNGEE. J gave up 2 bases and V 4 bases, and 13 bases lay outside the gene matches. The CDR3 sequence is 17 residues long. The CDR3 here is CASSPKAGGREAYEQYF. The CDR3 DNA is TGTGCCAGCAGCCCCAAGGCGGGGGGGCGGGAGGCCTACGAGCAGTACTTC. Full variable domain (outside the CDR3, taken from reference TRBV9 and TRBJ2-7): DSGVTQTPKHLITATGQRVTLRCSPRSGDLSVYWYQQSLDQGLQFLIQYYNGEERAKGNILERFSAQQFPDLHSELNLSSLELGDSALYFCASSPKAGGREAYEQYFGPGTRLTVT.

The gene calls are TRBV7-2 and TRBJ2-3; 11 bases fit TRBD2. CDR1 is SGHTA, CDR2 FQGNSA, per germline. V was clipped by 0 bases and J by 4 bases; unmatched bases: 9. The CDR3 has 18 amino acids. CDR3 region: CASSLAGLAGFRSDTQYF. The CDR3 DNA reads TGTGCCAGCAGCTTAGCCGGACTAGCGGGTTTTCGGTCAGATACGCAGTATTTT.

Only a few counts were recorded for this clone. This sequence joins TRBV4-1 and TRBJ2-3, with TRBD1 matching over 7 bases. The trim removed 1 base at V and 6 bases at J, leaving 7 bases unmatched. Germline CDR1 MGHRA, CDR2 YSYEKL. The CDR3 sequence is 15 residues long. CDR3 sequence reads: CASSQGASRGDTQYF. CDR3 nucleotide sequence: TGCGCCAGCAGCCAAGGAGCTAGCAGGGGGGATACGCAGTATTTT.

The chain couples TRBV7-9 to TRBJ2-5; tentatively, D is TRBD1 (5 bases). The germline V and J ends were trimmed by 5 bases and 2 bases, with 12 bases remaining between them. The germline CDR1 and CDR2 sequences are SEHNR and FQNEAQ (reference sequence). The CDR3 consists of 14 residues. The CDR3 region is CASSNQGPQETQYF. The CDR3 region has the DNA TGTGCCAGCAGCAATCAGGGCCCTCAAGAGACCCAGTACTTC.

The rearrangement links TRBV7-8 to TRBJ2-2; 11 bases agree with TRBD2. There are 21 residues in the CDR3. CDR1 is SGHVS and CDR2 is FQNEAQ in the germline V gene. J was trimmed by 7 bases and V by 3 bases; bases with no gene match: 22. The CDR3 DNA follows: TGTGCCAGCAGCTTTCTCCTAGCGGGAGGAGATTATATCCCGAAAGGCGGGGAGCTGTTTTTT. Translated: CASSFLLAGGDYIPKGGELFF.

The chain uses TRBV28 and TRBJ1-1, with unresolved D. Germline lookup yields CDR1 MDHEN and CDR2 SYDVKM. V dropped 3 bases and J dropped 3 bases, with 11 bases sitting between them. The CDR3 is 14 residues long. For the CDR3, the DNA is TGTGCCAGCAGTTTTCGGGGAGGGTACACTGAAGCTTTCTTT. Protein product: CASSFRGGYTEAFF.